This T cell receptor (beta chain) was captured by sequencing in a study of PD-L1 blockade in urothelial cancer. Whole-study context: At 3 weeks (second dose) and 6 weeks after starting treatment, blood was analyzed. Counts from blood samples showed a median of 141,255 T cells.

Specified time point: peripheral blood 6 weeks after treatment start. Peripheral blood mononuclear cells were collected from every patient before and during treatment, yielding between 1 and 8 samples per patient. V was pared by 3 bases and J by 1 base, with 2 bases of the junction left unmatched. CDR1 is SEHNR, CDR2 FQNEAQ, per germline (reference sequence). CDR3 length: 14 amino acids. Using immunoSEQ multiplex PCR, the repertoire was profiled, and TCRdb retains in-frame clones only, with some absent. The sample has around 110,000 clones; approximately 90% are singletons. The sequencing used PBMCs, collected around atezolizumab (anti-PD-L1) treatment. The rearrangement uses TRBV7-9 and TRBJ1-1; TRBD1 matches at 7 bases. The TCR was taken from a man aged 55 to 70 with urothelial cancer. CDR3 loop: CASSLAGGNTEAFF. In DNA form, the CDR3 reads TGTGCCAGCAGCTTGGCAGGGGGGAACACTGAAGCTTTCTTT. The full variable domain, its missing parts supplied by reference TRBV7-9 and TRBJ1-1, is DTGVSQNPRHKITKRGQNVTFRCDPISEHNRLYWYRQTLGQGPEFLTYFQNEAQLEKSRLLSDRFSAERPKGSFSTLEIQRTEQGDSAMYLCASSLAGGNTEAFFGQGTRLTVV.